A selection of T cell receptor beta chains follows, all from one sample in a study of blood T cell repertoires in COVID-19. Profiling relied on immunoSEQ multiplex PCR, and the TCRdb table lists in-frame clones only, not all of them. The table lists 200,000 to 250,000 clones, 92% of them singletons, with more than 0.95% in the top ten. The sample taken for sequencing was peripheral blood. Receptor source: a man aged 25 to 45 with acute or convalescent COVID-19. The CDR3 runs from the conserved cysteine through the conserved F or W. A D gene is named only where the DNA matches it firmly. Size is stated for part of the rows, as once, few or many counts, or as a class when the clone is expanded.

abundance	v_gene	j_gene	d_gene	CDR3aa	CDR3nt
NA	TRBV7-8	TRBJ1-1	TRBD1	CASSKTGGGPTEAFF	TGTGCCAGCAGCAAAACAGGGGGGGGGCCAACTGAAGCTTTCTTT
NA	TRBV29-1	TRBJ2-3	NA	CSVGTDDTDTQYF	TGCAGCGTTGGGACAGATGACACAGATACGCAGTATTTT
once	TRBV9	TRBJ2-3	TRBD2	CASSDGLAGFADTQYF	TGTGCCAGCAGCGACGGACTAGCGGGGTTCGCAGATACGCAGTATTTT
NA	TRBV3-1/TRBV3-2	TRBJ2-3	NA	CASTSSGGSADTQYF	TGTGCCAGCACCTCCTCGGGCGGGTCGGCAGATACGCAGTATTTT
NA	TRBV18	TRBJ2-5	TRBD1	CASSPRQGETQYF	TGTGCCAGCTCACCAAGACAGGGAGAGACCCAGTACTTC
NA	TRBV5-4	TRBJ2-7	NA	CASSRAGTPTYEQYF	TGTGCCAGCAGCCGTGCCGGGACACCTACCTACGAGCAGTACTTC
NA	TRBV28	TRBJ1-4	TRBD1	CASNRGNEKLFF	TGTGCCAGCAACAGGGGTAATGAAAAACTGTTTTTT
NA	TRBV2	TRBJ1-1	TRBD1	CASRPDRGWNTEAFF	TGTGCCAGCAGACCGGACAGGGGATGGAACACTGAAGCTTTCTTT
once	TRBV2	TRBJ1-4	TRBD1	CASSRQGAGEKLFF	TGTGCCAGCAGTCGACAGGGGGCTGGCGAAAAACTGTTTTTT
NA	TRBV29-1	TRBJ1-5	NA	CSAGRANPSNQPQHF	TGCAGCGCGGGGAGGGCGAATCCTAGCAATCAGCCCCAGCATTTT
NA	TRBV6-6	TRBJ1-5	TRBD1	CASSFGQDQPQHF	TGTGCCAGCAGTTTTGGACAGGATCAGCCCCAGCATTTT
NA	TRBV9	TRBJ2-7	TRBD2	CASSISPGTTYEQYF	TGTGCCAGCAGCATTAGCCCAGGGACTACCTACGAGCAGTACTTC
NA	TRBV28	TRBJ1-6	TRBD1	CASSSPGTGSSPLHF	TGTGCCAGCAGTTCGCCCGGGACAGGCTCGTCACCCCTCCACTTT
NA	TRBV5-1	TRBJ1-2	NA	CASSSADSAGYTF	TGCGCCAGCAGCTCCGCGGACTCAGCGGGCTACACCTTC
NA	TRBV27	TRBJ1-3	NA	CASSLHQGGNTIYF	TGTGCCAGCAGTTTACACCAGGGAGGAAACACCATATATTTT
NA	TRBV19	TRBJ2-1	TRBD1	CASSWDRDLNEQFF	TGTGCCAGTAGTTGGGACAGGGACCTCAATGAGCAGTTCTTC
NA	TRBV3-1/TRBV3-2	TRBJ1-1	NA	CASSQARDTEAFF	TGTGCCAGCAGCCAAGCCCGGGACACTGAAGCTTTCTTT
NA	TRBV9	TRBJ2-7	TRBD2	CASSTLAGDYEQYF	TGTGCCAGCAGCACCTTAGCGGGAGACTACGAGCAGTACTTC
once	TRBV27	TRBJ1-2	TRBD1	CASSLKHRGGSNYGYTF	TGTGCCAGCAGTTTAAAGCACAGGGGGGGCTCTAACTATGGCTACACCTTC
NA	TRBV11-2	TRBJ2-7	NA	CASSLGSVSSYEQYF	TGTGCCAGCAGCTTAGGGTCGGTGAGCTCCTACGAGCAGTACTTC
once	TRBV28	TRBJ1-1	TRBD1	CASSLFRDRAEAFF	TGTGCCAGCAGTTTATTCCGGGACAGGGCTGAAGCTTTCTTT
few	TRBV7-9	TRBJ2-1	TRBD1	CASSQTDRGSNNEQFF	TGTGCCAGCAGCCAAACGGACAGGGGGAGTAACAATGAGCAGTTCTTC
NA	TRBV5-1	TRBJ2-5	TRBD2	CASSLGGSGTQETQYF	TGCGCCAGCAGCTTGGGAGGTAGCGGGACTCAAGAGACCCAGTACTTC
NA	TRBV6-6	TRBJ1-2	NA	CASSYSPGQRDYGYTF	TGTGCCAGCAGTTACTCACCGGGACAACGCGACTATGGCTACACCTTC
NA	TRBV2	TRBJ1-4	TRBD1	CASSEPRDRVYNEKLFF	TGTGCCAGCAGTGAGCCCCGGGACAGGGTTTATAATGAAAAACTGTTTTTT
NA	TRBV4-2	TRBJ2-6	NA	CASSQESRGRLVVGANVLTF	TGTGCCAGCAGCCAAGAATCTCGCGGCAGACTCGTAGTGGGGGCCAACGTCCTGACTTTC